This T cell receptor (beta chain) was captured by sequencing in a study of vaccination effects on CD4 cells after COVID-19. Across the whole study: In culture with around 10 IU/ml IL-2 and about 9.7 ug/ml peptides, PBMC were grown at a few million per well. Overall study findings and caveats: There was marked clonal contraction among infection- and vaccine-induced clones late after vaccination. Only a single clone (1 of 255 vaccine-induced clones in healthy vaccinees) cross-reacted with common cold coronaviruses.

This clone appeared a single time. Its target is not known. Following 10 days of culture, CD4+ T cells were isolated. Vaccinees lacked prior SARS-CoV-2 infection and tested negative for nucleocapsid antibodies. Here immunoSEQ multiplex PCR was the method, and the copy in TCRdb shows in-frame clones only, minus some. The repertoire holds about 39,000 clones, with 82% as singletons. Unmatched junction bases numbered 3, after V lost 4 bases and J lost 8 bases. The CDR3 consists of 15 residues. Germline V CDR1 and CDR2: MNHEY, SVGAGI. The sequence derives from a human donor who received a COVID-19 vaccine. This chain uses TRBV6-5 with TRBJ2-1, with 15 positions matching TRBD2. The input for sequencing was CD4+ T cells from PBMCs cultured without peptide, taken before COVID-19 vaccination. CDR3 loop: CASSWTSGGADEQFF. DNA of the CDR3: TGTGCCAGCAGTTGGACTAGCGGGGGGGCGGATGAGCAGTTCTTC.